The TCR beta chain under discussion was sequenced for a study of T-cell reconstitution after alpha-beta-depleted transplantation in children. There are a few counts of this clonotype. Its antigen remains unknown. The TCRbeta library incorporated unique molecular identifiers. One entry per CDR3 protein results from TCRdb running MiXCR on the PCR reads. The top ten clones hold 25% to 35% of a sample with about 400,000 distinct CDR3 sequences, about 17% of them seen once. Whole-study results and caveats: Alpha-beta T cells present about two months after transplant were reported to originate from several hundred expanded graft clones. Where some patients showed high TCRbeta diversity at day 60, it came from recipient T cells and thymic progenitors that had survived.

Trimming shortened V by 3 bases and J by 4 bases, and 12 bases separated the two germline ends. The germline V gene has CDR1 SGHNT and CDR2 YENEEA. The CDR3 totals 14 residues. The origin of this receptor is a boy under two years old who had a stem cell transplant for Wiskott-Aldrich syndrome, so the T cells may come from the graft donor. The rearrangement uses TRBV11-3 and TRBJ2-5; a weak D match, TRBD2 (6 bases). The sample here was PBMCs, mostly from graft donor cells, taken 360 days after TCRalphabeta/CD19-depleted stem cell transplant. CDR3 sequence: CASSFYQEGETQYF. The CDR3 DNA is TGTGCCAGCAGCTTTTATCAGGAGGGAGAGACCCAGTACTTC.